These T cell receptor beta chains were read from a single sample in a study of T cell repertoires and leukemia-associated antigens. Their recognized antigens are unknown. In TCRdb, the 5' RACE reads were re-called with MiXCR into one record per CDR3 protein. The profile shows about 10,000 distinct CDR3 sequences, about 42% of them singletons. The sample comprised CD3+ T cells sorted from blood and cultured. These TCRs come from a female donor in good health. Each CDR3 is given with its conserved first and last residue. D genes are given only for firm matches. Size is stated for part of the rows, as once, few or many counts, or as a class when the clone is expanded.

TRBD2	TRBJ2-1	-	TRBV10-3	TGTGCCGCATCTGAAGCGGGAGGGCCTAGGGAGCAGTTCTTC	CAASEAGGPREQFF
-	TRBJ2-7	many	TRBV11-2	TGTGCCAGCAGCTTAGCAAGTTGGAGCGGCACGACCTACGAGCAGTACTTC	CASSLASWSGTTYEQYF
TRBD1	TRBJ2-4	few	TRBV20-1	TGCAGTGCCAAGGACAGGCACGAGGGCATTCAGTACTTC	CSAKDRHEGIQYF
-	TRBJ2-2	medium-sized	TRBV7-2	TGTGCCAGCAGCTTAACTTACAGGGCTTACACCGGGGAGCTGTTTTTT	CASSLTYRAYTGELFF
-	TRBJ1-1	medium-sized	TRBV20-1	TGCAGTGCTAGTAGGGCGATTCAGGGCCAGGCTGAAGCTTTCTTT	CSASRAIQGQAEAFF
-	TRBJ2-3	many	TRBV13	TGTGCCAGCAGCCTGATCGTGTCGCAGAAACATCCAGATACGCAGTATTTT	CASSLIVSQKHPDTQYF
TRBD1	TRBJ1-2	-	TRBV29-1	TGCAGCGCTGCGGAGGGGGCCCACGGAGGCTATGGCTACACCTTC	CSAAEGAHGGYGYTF
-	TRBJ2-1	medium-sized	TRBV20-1	TGCAGTGCTACCCTCGGGGGACGTCATGGTAATGAGCAGTTCTTC	CSATLGGRHGNEQFF
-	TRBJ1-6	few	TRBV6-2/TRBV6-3	TGTGCCAGCAGTTACCAGCGCCACCTTAGGATCACCCTCCACTTT	CASSYQRHLRITLHF
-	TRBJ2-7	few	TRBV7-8	TGTGCCAGCAGCTTAGTTGCGTACTCCTACGAGCAGTACTTC	CASSLVAYSYEQYF
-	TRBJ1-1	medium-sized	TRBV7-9	TGTGCCAGCAGCCCCTGGGACCGAGGCGCTTTCTTT	CASSPWDRGAFF
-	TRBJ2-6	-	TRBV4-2	TGTGCCAGCAGCCCCGAAGAGGGAACTGGGGTCAACGTCCTGGCTTTC	CASSPEEGTGVNVLAF
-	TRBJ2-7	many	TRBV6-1	TGTGCCAGCACCCGGGACTTCTCCTACGAGCAGTACTTC	CASTRDFSYEQYF
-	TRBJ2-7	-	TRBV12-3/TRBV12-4	TGTGCCAGCAGTTTCGGCAGGAGCTCCTACGAGCAGTACTTC	CASSFGRSSYEQYF
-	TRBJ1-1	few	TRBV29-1	TGCAGCGTTGGCGGGCGGATGAACACTGAAGCTTTCTTT	CSVGGRMNTEAFF
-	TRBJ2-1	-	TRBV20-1	TGCAGTGCTAGAATACCTCCGGGTTACAATGAGCAGTTCTTC	CSARIPPGYNEQFF